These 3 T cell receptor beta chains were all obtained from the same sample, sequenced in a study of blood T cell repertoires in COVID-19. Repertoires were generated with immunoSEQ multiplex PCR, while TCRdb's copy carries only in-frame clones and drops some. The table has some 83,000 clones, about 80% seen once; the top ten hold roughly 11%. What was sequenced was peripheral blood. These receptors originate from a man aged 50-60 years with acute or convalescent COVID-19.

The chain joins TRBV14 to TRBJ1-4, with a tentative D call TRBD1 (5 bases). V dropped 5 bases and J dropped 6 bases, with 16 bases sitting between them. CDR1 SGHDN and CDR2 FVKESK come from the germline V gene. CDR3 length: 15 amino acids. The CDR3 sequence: CASSNGTAMDEKLFF. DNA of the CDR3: TGTGCCAGCAGCAACGGGACTGCGATGGATGAAAAACTGTTTTTT.

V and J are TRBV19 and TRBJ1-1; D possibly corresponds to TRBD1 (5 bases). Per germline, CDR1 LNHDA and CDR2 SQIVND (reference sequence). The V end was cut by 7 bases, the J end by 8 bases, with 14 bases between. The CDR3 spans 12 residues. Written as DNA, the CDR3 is TGTGCCAGTACCCAGGGCCCAATCGAAGCTTTCTTT. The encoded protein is CASTQGPIEAFF. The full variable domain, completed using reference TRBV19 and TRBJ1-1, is DGGITQSPKYLFRKEGQNVTLSCEQNLNHDAMYWYRQDPGQGLRLIYYSQIVNDFQKGDIAEGYSVSREKKESFPLTVTSAQKNPTAFYLCASTQGPIEAFFGQGTRLTVV.

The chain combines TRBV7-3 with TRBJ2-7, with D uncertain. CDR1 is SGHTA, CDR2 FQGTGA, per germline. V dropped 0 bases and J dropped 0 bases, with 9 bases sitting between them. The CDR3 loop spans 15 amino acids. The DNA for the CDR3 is TGTGCCAGCAGCTTAACTGGTGGAGACTCCTACGAGCAGTACTTC. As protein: CASSLTGGDSYEQYF.